This T cell receptor beta chain appears in the sequencing data of a study of OX40 agonist ivuxolimab in advanced cancers. Looking at the study overall: Ivuxolimab, which targeted the costimulatory receptor OX40 (CD134), was an agonistic, fully human IgG2 monoclonal antibody. Intravenous ivuxolimab was administered to patients every 2 weeks at six dose levels: 0.01, 0.1, 0.3, 1.5, 3 and 10 mg/kg. Among the approximately 50 dose-escalation patients, about 19 had hepatocellular carcinoma, approximately 15 melanoma, 9 renal cell carcinoma and 9 head and neck cancer. In the dose-escalation cohort, 75% to 90% of patients were male, and the mean age was 60 years with a range of about 20 to 80. Patients were allowed to have had prior anti-PD-1, anti-PD-L1 or anti-CTLA-4 therapy, and approximately 43% of the dose-escalation patients had previously received checkpoint inhibitors. Partial responses occurred in three dose-escalation patients, of whom one had hepatocellular carcinoma and two had cutaneous melanoma. Peripheral TCRbeta sequencing aimed to test whether ivuxolimab altered TCR sequence diversity and caused clonal T-cell expansion. The paper describes the monotherapy dose-escalation part (N of about 52 patients) of the phase I trial of ivuxolimab.

To note about this clone: The antigen this receptor binds is unknown. No quality values exist for individual bases; no much larger clone is one base distant.

Study-wide findings and limitations: In the 0.1-3.0 mg/kg groups, partial responders were among the patients with the lowest normalized peripheral clonal expansion, particularly in CD8+ T cells. Low levels of normalized T-cell clonal expansion were also shown by some nonresponding patients. At doses of 0.1 to 3.0 mg/kg, clonal expansion of both CD4+ and CD8+ T cells in blood was seen between baseline and week 6. After ivuxolimab, CD8+ T cells had more expanded clones than CD4+ T cells on average. The antigen specificity of the peripheral T cells that underwent clonal expansion was not determined.

Patients with a history of autoimmune disease or receiving systemic immunosuppression were excluded from the trial. Peripheral blood for TCR sequencing was drawn from every dose cohort at baseline, at cycle 4 day 1 and at cycle 7 day 1. Samples came from an open-label, multicenter, first-in-human phase I dose-escalation trial of ivuxolimab. Adults with locally advanced or metastatic head and neck squamous cell, hepatocellular, melanoma or renal cell carcinoma were enrolled in the trial. Before TCR sequencing, CD4+ T cells and CD8+ T cells were sorted from peripheral blood as separate populations. To sequence the TCRbeta CDR3 region, genomic DNA was isolated from the sorted cells. The immunoSEQ Assay was used to sequence the TCRbeta CDR3 regions. The table was pulled from immuneACCESS by TCRdb, which kept in-frame rearrangements only. Such tables lose some clones; where checked, under half of the loss comes from unresolved V genes, and the rest has no known cause. Within this sample are about 89,000 clones, with 90% to 95% of them counted one time only. The ten largest make up about 0.3% of the sample.

The CDR3 goes from the cysteine to the phenylalanine over 18 residues. The DNA shown is the 54-base CDR3, in frame from base 1. From a lookup of the germline V gene, CDR1 and CDR2 are KGHSH and LQKENI. V is shortened by 0 bases, J by 2 bases, and the region joining them spans 17 bases. The chain is encoded by TRBV18 joined to TRBJ2-1; TRBD2 is possibly the D segment (5 matching bases). The TCR comes from an adult with an advanced solid tumor such as melanoma, head and neck, liver or kidney cancer. Sequencing was performed on CD4+ or CD8+ T cells sorted from blood, taken in a trial of the OX40 agonist ivuxolimab. The CDR3 here reads CASSPPYGESLTYNEQFF. The nucleotide sequence is given as TGTGCCAGCTCACCACCGTACGGGGAGTCCCTAACCTACAATGAGCAGTTCTTC.